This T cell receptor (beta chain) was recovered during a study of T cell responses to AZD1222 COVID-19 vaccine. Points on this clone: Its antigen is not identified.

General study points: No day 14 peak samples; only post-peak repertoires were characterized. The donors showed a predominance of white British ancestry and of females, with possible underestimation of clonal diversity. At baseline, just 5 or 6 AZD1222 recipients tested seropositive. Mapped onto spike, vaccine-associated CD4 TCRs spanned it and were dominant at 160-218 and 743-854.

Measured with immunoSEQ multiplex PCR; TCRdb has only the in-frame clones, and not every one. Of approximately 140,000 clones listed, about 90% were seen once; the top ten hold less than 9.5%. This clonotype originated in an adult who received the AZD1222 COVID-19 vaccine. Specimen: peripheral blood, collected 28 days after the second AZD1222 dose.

The CDR3 reads CASSRYGSYEQYV. In DNA form, the CDR3 reads TGTGCCAGCAGCCGCTACGGGTCCTACGAGCAGTACGTC. The chain has TRBV11-2 and TRBJ2-7, with unresolved D. V was cut by 5 bases and J by 1 base, with 9 bases left in between. The CDR3 is made up of 13 amino acids. Germline assignment: CDR1 SGHAT and CDR2 FQNNGV.